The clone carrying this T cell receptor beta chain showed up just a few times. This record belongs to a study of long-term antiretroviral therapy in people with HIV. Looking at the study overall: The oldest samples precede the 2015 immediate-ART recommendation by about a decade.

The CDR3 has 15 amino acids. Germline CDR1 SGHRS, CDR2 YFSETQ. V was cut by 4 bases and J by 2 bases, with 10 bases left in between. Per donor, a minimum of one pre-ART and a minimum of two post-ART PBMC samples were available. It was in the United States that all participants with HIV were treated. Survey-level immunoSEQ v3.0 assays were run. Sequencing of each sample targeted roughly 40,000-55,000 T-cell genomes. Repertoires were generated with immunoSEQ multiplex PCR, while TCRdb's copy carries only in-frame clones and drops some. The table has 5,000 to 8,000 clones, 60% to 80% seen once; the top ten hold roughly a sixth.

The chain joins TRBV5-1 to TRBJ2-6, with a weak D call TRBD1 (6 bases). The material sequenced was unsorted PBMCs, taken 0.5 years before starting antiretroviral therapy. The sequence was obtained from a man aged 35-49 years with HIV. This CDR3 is CASSQAGAGANVLTF. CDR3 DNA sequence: TGCGCCAGCAGCCAAGCAGGGGCTGGGGCCAACGTCCTGACTTTC.